This passage covers 18 T cell receptor beta chains from one sample sequenced in a study of blood T cell repertoires in COVID-19. Assay used: immunoSEQ multiplex PCR; TCRdb lists only in-frame clones, some missing. This table holds 150,000 to 200,000 clones, around 92% found once. The sequencing input was peripheral blood. These receptor sequences come from a young man with COVID-19, enrolled during active disease.

The chain has TRBV3-1 (or the pseudogene TRBV3-2) and TRBJ2-1; 15 nucleotides align to TRBD2. This CDR3 region has 17 residues. The J segment lost 7 bases and the V segment lost 5 bases, leaving 9 bases of the junction unmatched. CDR1 is LGHDT and CDR2 is YNNKEL in the germline V gene (reference sequence). The CDR3 sequence is CASSKPGLAGGLNEQFF. In DNA, the CDR3 is TGTGCCAGCAGCAAACCGGGACTAGCGGGAGGATTAAATGAGCAGTTCTTC.

The gene calls are TRBV6-5 and TRBJ1-1; D gene unclear. The V end was cut by 6 bases, the J end by 1 base, with 9 bases between. Germline V gene data show CDR1 as MNHEY and CDR2 as SVGAGI. This CDR3 region has 13 residues. The CDR3 loop reads CASRLHRNTEAFF. The CDR3 DNA is TGTGCCAGCAGATTGCACAGGAACACTGAAGCTTTCTTT.

The genes are TRBV7-2 and TRBJ1-5, with 7 nucleotides matching TRBD1. V trimming: 8 bases; J trimming: 2 bases; junction bases outside the gene matches: 6. CDR1 SGHTA and CDR2 FQGNSA come from the germline V gene. CDR3 length: 14 residues. The CDR3 DNA reads as TGTGCCAGCCGGGACAGTCGGGGCAATCAGCCCCAGCATTTT. It specifies CASRDSRGNQPQHF.

The gene calls are TRBV12-3 or TRBV12-4 and TRBJ1-2, with no clear D. V was trimmed by 5 bases and J by 7 bases, leaving 14 bases between them. The CDR3 extends over 13 amino acids. In nucleotides, the CDR3 is TGTGCCAGCAGTAACCAAAACAGTGTTGGCTACACCTTC. Translating it yields CASSNQNSVGYTF.

J is TRBJ1-4 and V is TRBV5-1; D unclear. Germline assignment: CDR1 SGHRS and CDR2 YFSETQ. V lost 0 bases and J lost 4, with 7 bases in between. The CDR3 loop spans 14 amino acids. The CDR3 bases are TGCGCCAGCAGCTTGGTGTCAAATAATGAAAAACTGTTTTTT. This sequence encodes CASSLVSNNEKLFF.

The CDR3 DNA sequence: TGTGCCAGCAGCCCTCTATCAGATACGCAGTATTTT. Translated, it gives CASSPLSDTQYF. The J gene is TRBJ2-3, the V gene TRBV5-4; the D is unclear. The V end lost 4 bases, the J end lost 4 bases, and 7 bases lay between the germline ends. The CDR3 is 12 amino acids. The germline gives CDR1 SGHNT, CDR2 YYREEE (reference sequence).

This chain joins TRBV4-1 and TRBJ2-2; 8 nucleotides align to TRBD1. The CDR3 extends over 18 amino acids. CDR1 and CDR2 from the germline V gene are MGHRA and YSYEKL. The junction had 13 bases not matched to a gene; V was cut back by 3 bases and J by 4 bases. The CDR3 spells CASSQDPWQGAGTGELFF. For the CDR3, the DNA is TGCGCCAGCAGCCAGGACCCCTGGCAGGGGGCGGGCACCGGGGAGCTGTTTTTT.

The chain combines TRBV5-1 with TRBJ2-7, with 11 bases fitting TRBD1. The trim removed 1 base at V and 6 bases at J, leaving 9 bases unmatched. Germline CDR1 and CDR2: SGHRS and YFSETQ. The CDR3 contains 16 residues. This chain's CDR3 is CASSLTLGQGAGEQYF. CDR3 bases: TGCGCCAGCAGCTTGACCCTAGGACAGGGGGCTGGCGAGCAGTACTTC. Using reference TRBV5-1 and TRBJ2-7 for the parts outside the CDR3, the full variable domain is KAGVTQTPRYLIKTRGQQVTLSCSPISGHRSVSWYQQTPGQGLQFLFEYFSETQRNKGNFPGRFSGRQFSNSRSEMNVSTLELGDSALYLCASSLTLGQGAGEQYFGPGTRLTVT.

The chain uses TRBV3-1 (or the pseudogene TRBV3-2) and TRBJ1-1, with 8 positions matching TRBD1. This CDR3 has 15 amino acids. In germline, CDR1 is LGHDT, CDR2 YNNKEL (reference sequence). V gave up 5 bases and J gave up 1 base; unmatched junction bases: 6. This CDR3 is CASSIGTGGNTEAFF. The CDR3 DNA follows: TGTGCCAGCAGCATCGGGACAGGAGGGAACACTGAAGCTTTCTTT.

The CDR3 sequence: CASSFGLTSGNTGELFF. The CDR3 DNA sequence: TGTGCCAGCAGCTTCGGCTTGACTAGCGGGAACACCGGGGAGCTGTTTTTT. V gene TRBV7-8 combines with J gene TRBJ2-2; 9 bases line up with TRBD2. Per the germline V gene, CDR1 is SGHVS and CDR2 is FQNEAQ. Trimming cost V 3 bases and J 1 base; bases outside gene matches: 6. This CDR3 spans 17 amino acids.

The gene calls are TRBV18 and TRBJ1-1; possibly TRBD1 for D (5 bases). This CDR3 has 14 amino acids. From germline, CDR1 is KGHSH and CDR2 LQKENI. Trimming cost V 2 bases and J 5 bases, with 12 bases left between them. CDR3: CASSPSSGRTEAFF. CDR3 DNA sequence: TGTGCCAGCTCACCAAGTTCAGGGCGGACTGAAGCTTTCTTT.

The J gene is TRBJ2-7, the V gene TRBV7-2; TRBD1 matches at 8 bases. The CDR3 sequence is 14 residues long. Per the germline V gene, CDR1 is SGHTA and CDR2 is FQGNSA. V lost 5 bases and J lost 3; bases outside the gene matches: 6. CDR3 amino acids: CASSQTGEHYEQYF. The CDR3 nucleotides are TGTGCCAGCAGCCAGACAGGGGAGCACTACGAGCAGTACTTC.

The V gene is TRBV5-4, the J gene TRBJ1-2; 10 bases are a match to TRBD1. The CDR3 consists of 14 residues. The trim removed 5 bases at V and 8 bases at J, leaving 9 bases unmatched. From germline, CDR1 is SGHNT and CDR2 YYREEE (reference sequence). The CDR3 spells CASRSIGTGAGYTF. The CDR3 DNA sequence: TGTGCCAGCAGATCGATAGGGACAGGGGCAGGCTACACCTTC.

The rearrangement joins TRBV10-1 to TRBJ2-3; 10 bases are shared with TRBD2. The CDR3 is 18 residues long. Looked up from germline, CDR1 is WNHNN and CDR2 is SYGVQD (reference sequence). With V trimmed by 0 bases and J by 5 bases, 11 bases remained unmatched. CDR3 amino acids: CASSESGLAGANRDTQYF. The CDR3 nucleotides are TGCGCCAGCAGTGAGTCAGGCCTAGCGGGGGCGAACAGAGATACGCAGTATTTT.

The chain has TRBV5-3 and TRBJ2-3; TRBD2 matches at 9 bases. TRBV5-3 is classed as an ORF, of uncertain function. This CDR3 has 17 amino acids. After removal of 4 bases from V and 2 bases from J, the junction contained 11 bases not matched to a gene. The DNA for the CDR3 is TGTGCCAGAAGCCAAAACCGGGCGGGGGGGTACACAGATACGCAGTATTTT. It translates to CARSQNRAGGYTDTQYF.

J is TRBJ2-2 and V is TRBV11-3; 7 positions match TRBD2. Germline assignment: CDR1 SGHNT and CDR2 YENEEA. Trimming at V came to 5 bases and at J to 1 base, leaving 10 bases not matched to a gene. The CDR3 length is 17 residues. The chain's CDR3 is CASSPRGWGGNTGELFF. CDR3 DNA: TGTGCCAGCAGCCCGCGGGGATGGGGGGGGAACACCGGGGAGCTGTTTTTT. Supplemented by reference TRBV11-3 and TRBJ2-2, the full variable domain reads EAGVVQSPRYKIIEKKQPVAFWCNPISGHNTLYWYLQNLGQGPELLIRYENEEAVDDSQLPKDRFSAERLKGVDSTLKIQPAELGDSAVYLCASSPRGWGGNTGELFFGEGSRLTVL.

The rearrangement links TRBV9 to TRBJ2-5; 14 bases agree with TRBD2. Germline V gives CDR1 SGDLS, CDR2 YYNGEE. CDR3 size: 15 residues. Trimming took 3 bases from V and 3 from J; bases not matched to a gene: 1. DNA of the CDR3: TGTGCCAGCAGCGCGGGACTAGCGGGGGAAGAGACCCAGTACTTC. Translating gives CASSAGLAGEETQYF. The full variable domain, rest sourced from reference TRBV9 and TRBJ2-5, is DSGVTQTPKHLITATGQRVTLRCSPRSGDLSVYWYQQSLDQGLQFLIQYYNGEERAKGNILERFSAQQFPDLHSELNLSSLELGDSALYFCASSAGLAGEETQYFGPGTRLLVL.

The chain uses TRBV7-2 and TRBJ1-2; 9 bases map to TRBD1. CDR3 length: 14 amino acids. V shed 4 bases and J 3 bases; nucleotides not matched to a gene: 3. Germline V gene sequence: CDR1 SGHTA, CDR2 FQGNSA. CDR3 amino acids: CASSWTGEDYGYTF. CDR3 DNA: TGTGCCAGCAGCTGGACAGGGGAGGACTATGGCTACACCTTC.